Presented here are 17 T cell receptor beta chains from one specimen sequenced in a study of CD8+CD57+ T cells in acquired aplastic anemia. Patients chosen for sequencing had shown CD8+CD57+ cell expansion by flow cytometry. CDR3 and TCR beta VDJ profiling relied on genomic DNA as the template. In TCRdb, the reads were re-called with MiXCR into one record per CDR3 protein. Of 150,000 to 200,000 distinct CDR3 sequences in the sample, under 50% were seen once. Sequenced material: sorted CD4+, CD8+, or CD8+CD57+ T cells (not recorded which) from PBMCs. Receptors were obtained from a human donor with aplastic anemia.

This chain joins TRBV6-2 or TRBV6-3 and TRBJ2-3, with 9 bases lining up with TRBD2. CDR3 length equals 18 residues. Germline-derived CDR1 and CDR2 are MNHEY and SVGEGT. Trimming cost V 2 bases and J 0 bases; bases outside gene matches: 9. For the CDR3, the DNA is TGTGCCAGCAGTTACCAGACATTGACTAGCGGCAGCACAGATACGCAGTATTTT. Its protein is CASSYQTLTSGSTDTQYF.

The chain links TRBV6-5 to TRBJ1-1, with no clear D. The CDR3 length is 15 residues. In germline, CDR1 is MNHEY, CDR2 SVGAGI. Trimming removed 2 bases at V and 1 base at J, with 11 bases between. CDR3 loop: CASSYGSPENTEAFF. The CDR3 nucleotides read TGTGCCAGCAGTTACGGGAGCCCGGAGAACACTGAAGCTTTCTTT.

This clonotype has at least ten counts. Given the absence of the conserved phenylalanine or tryptophan at the CDR3 end, a read error is likely. The rearrangement uses TRBV19 and TRBJ2-1; D not certain. Per the germline V gene, CDR1 is LNHDA and CDR2 is SQIVND (reference sequence). The CDR3 has 13 residues. V dropped 7 bases and J dropped 2 bases, with 9 bases sitting between them. CDR3 loop: CASTTRPYNEQFL. The CDR3 DNA sequence: TGTGCCAGTACCACCCGGCCCTACAATGAGCAGTTCCTC.

The chain has TRBV2 and TRBJ1-2, with D perhaps TRBD1 (6 bases). This CDR3 is 14 amino acids long. The germline gives CDR1 SNHLY, CDR2 FYNNEI. V was cut by 2 bases and J by 1 base, with 8 bases left in between. CDR3 sequence reads: CASSEQGYNYGYTF. The CDR3 DNA is TGTGCCAGCAGTGAACAGGGGTATAACTATGGCTACACCTTC.

A note on this clonotype: Given a much more abundant clone one base away, this may be a read error. The chain carries TRBV7-2 and TRBJ1-3; D call uncertain. The CDR3 sequence is 14 residues long. Germline V gene data show CDR1 as SGHTA and CDR2 as FQGNSA. CDR3: CASSLEKGGSTIYF. CDR3 in DNA: TGTGCCAGCAGCTTAGAAAAGGGCGGAAGCACCATATATTTT.

The rearrangement links TRBV11-2 to TRBJ1-1; D unclear. CDR3 length: 13 residues. V was trimmed by 1 base and J by 5 bases, leaving 8 bases between them. Per the germline V gene, CDR1 is SGHAT and CDR2 is FQNNGV. In nucleotides, the CDR3 is TGTGCCAGCAGCTTAGTCCTACAGACTGAAGCTTTCTTT. It encodes CASSLVLQTEAFF.

This chain joins TRBV2 and TRBJ1-2; D is unresolved. This CDR3 contains 12 residues. With 6 bases removed from V and 8 bases from J, the gap between germline ends came to 13 bases. Germline lookup yields CDR1 SNHLY and CDR2 FYNNEI. This CDR3 is CASRREQGGYTF. CDR3 bases: TGTGCCAGCAGGAGGGAACAAGGAGGCTACACCTTC.

This chain links TRBV5-4 with TRBJ2-5, with TRBD2 matching over 9 bases. Germline trimming cut 0 bases from V and 5 bases from J; bases unmatched to any gene: 5. The CDR3 contains 15 residues. The germline V gene has CDR1 SGHNT and CDR2 YYREEE (reference sequence). This CDR3 reads CASSLGGGADETQYF. In nucleotides, the CDR3 is TGTGCCAGCAGCTTGGGCGGGGGGGCCGACGAGACCCAGTACTTC.

This chain uses TRBV7-2 with TRBJ2-7; 9 bases map to TRBD2. CDR3 size: 15 residues. V lost 1 base, J lost 6 bases, and 7 bases stayed unmatched. Germline V gene sequence: CDR1 SGHTA, CDR2 FQGNSA. CDR3 nucleotides: TGTGCCAGCAGCTTAGTAACTGGCGGGGGGGCCGAGCAGTACTTC. Translating gives CASSLVTGGGAEQYF.

This chain joins TRBV25-1 and TRBJ2-7; tentatively, D is TRBD1 or TRBD2 (5 bases each). Trimming took off 3 bases at V and 6 bases at J, with 15 bases between the two ends. The length of the CDR3 is 14 residues. In germline, CDR1 is MGHDK, CDR2 SYGVNS. The CDR3 DNA reads as TGTGCCAGCAGTGATCTACGTGGGACCCTCGAGCAGTACTTC. Protein sequence: CASSDLRGTLEQYF.

This clonotype has ten or more counts. The J gene is TRBJ2-5, the V gene TRBV5-8, with 11 bases lining up with TRBD2. V gave up 4 bases and J gave up 1 base; unmatched junction bases: 3. Germline V gene data show CDR1 as SGHTS and CDR2 as YDEGEE. The CDR3 spans 15 residues. The CDR3 region is CASSPGLAVQETQYF. The CDR3 nucleotides are TGTGCCAGCAGCCCGGGACTAGCGGTCCAAGAGACCCAGTACTTC.

This clonotype was recorded at least ten times. This sequence joins TRBV9 and TRBJ1-5; D gene uncertain. CDR3 length: 12 residues. Trimming left V 3 bases short and J 5 bases short, with 6 bases between. Germline CDR1 is SGDLS and CDR2 is YYNGEE. Here the CDR3 reads CASSDGDQPQHF. The DNA of the CDR3 is TGTGCCAGCAGCGATGGGGATCAGCCCCAGCATTTT.

The genes are TRBV5-6 and TRBJ1-2; 8 bases align to TRBD1. CDR3 size: 14 residues. The V gene's germline CDR1 is SGHDT and CDR2 YYEEEE. J was trimmed by 5 bases and V by 4 bases; bases with no gene match: 7. The CDR3 spells CASSHPDREYGYTF. The CDR3 DNA sequence: TGTGCCAGCAGCCACCCGGACAGGGAATATGGCTACACCTTC.

The rearrangement links TRBV7-9 to TRBJ2-1; D uncertain. The CDR3 has 13 amino acids. Germline V gives CDR1 SEHNR, CDR2 FQNEAQ (reference sequence). V lost 2 bases and J 4 bases, leaving 6 bases between the germline ends. CDR3 amino acids: CASSLIGYNEQFF. In nucleotides, the CDR3 is TGTGCCAGCAGCTTAATCGGATACAATGAGCAGTTCTTC.

The DNA for the CDR3 is TGTGCCACTGGTGACAGGGCTTCCCCAGTTGGATTCGAGCAGTACTTC. Translating gives CATGDRASPVGFEQYF. The chain combines TRBV15 with TRBJ2-7; 7 bases fit TRBD1. The length of the CDR3 is 16 residues. J was trimmed by 6 bases and V by 9 bases; bases with no gene match: 20. The germline V gene encodes CDR1 LNHNV and CDR2 YYDKDF (reference sequence).

This clonotype was recorded only once. The chain recombines TRBV20-1 with TRBJ2-7; 12 positions match TRBD1. Germline V CDR1 and CDR2: DFQATT, SNEGSKA (reference sequence). This CDR3 comprises 14 residues. V was clipped by 3 bases and J by 7 bases; unmatched bases: 7. Here the CDR3 reads CSASPGQGAREQYF. The CDR3 DNA is TGCAGTGCTAGTCCGGGACAGGGGGCGCGAGAGCAGTACTTC.

Many counts were recorded for this clonotype. This sequence joins TRBV20-1 and TRBJ1-4; tentatively, D is TRBD1 (6 bases). The CDR3 sequence is 12 residues long. Germline V gene lookup returns CDR1 DFQATT and CDR2 SNEGSKA (reference sequence). The CDR3 DNA follows: TGCAGCCCCGGGCAGGGGAATGAAAAACTGTTTTTT. Translation gives CSPGQGNEKLFF.